This T cell receptor (beta chain) was recovered during a study of response to subunit inactivated influenza vaccine. The CDR3 spans 12 residues. Germline V CDR1 and CDR2: SNHLY, FYNNEI. Trimming shortened V by 8 bases and J by 2 bases, and 8 bases separated the two germline ends. TCRdb redid the calling of the RT-PCR reads with MiXCR, one entry per CDR3 protein. The sample has some 300,000 distinct CDR3 sequences, over 20% seen once. Notes on the study in general: Every seasonal influenza vaccination brings in few new T cells, the authors suggested.

With respect to this clonotype: Its antigen remains unknown.

This chain connects TRBV2 to TRBJ2-3; D remains unclear. The receptor was isolated from a man in his fifties or sixties who received an inactivated influenza vaccine. Specimen: PBMCs from blood, collected less than 22 months after vaccination. This CDR3 is CASAATTDTQYF. CDR3 sequence (DNA): TGTGCCAGCGCAGCGACCACAGATACGCAGTATTTT.